This T cell receptor (beta chain) was recorded in a study of Graves' ophthalmopathy and Graves' hyperthyroidism. Patients newly diagnosed with hyperthyroidism, under 2 months' duration, were aged 18 to 65, the study reports. The authors diagnosed from clinical symptoms, serum thyroxine, TRAb, thyroid ultrasound and orbital computed tomography. This clonotype appeared many times. Its antigen is still unknown. The CDR3 contains 14 residues. Per germline, CDR1 KGHDR and CDR2 SFDVKD. The V and J ends lost 4 bases and 3 bases respectively, with 11 bases between them. CDR3 regions of TCR beta were amplified from RNA transcripts. A first-round RT-PCR used HTBI primers, followed by a second-round multiplex PCR. TCRdb re-called the multiplex PCR reads through MiXCR, storing one row per CDR3 protein. The data hold about 590,000 distinct CDR3 sequences, with approximately 35% observed a single time. Study results and caveats: Most expanded clonotypes in thyroid above 0.001 frequency also showed up in blood. At around 68% sensitivity and approximately 72% specificity, the model predicted progression of the ophthalmopathy.

The source is an adult man with Graves' hyperthyroidism. Sequencing was carried out using peripheral blood or thyroid tissue (not recorded which). This chain connects TRBV24-1 to TRBJ2-5, with D tentatively TRBD1 (8 bases). The CDR3 loop is CATSEQGGEETQYF. CDR3 bases: TGTGCCACCAGTGAACAGGGGGGGGAAGAGACCCAGTACTTC.